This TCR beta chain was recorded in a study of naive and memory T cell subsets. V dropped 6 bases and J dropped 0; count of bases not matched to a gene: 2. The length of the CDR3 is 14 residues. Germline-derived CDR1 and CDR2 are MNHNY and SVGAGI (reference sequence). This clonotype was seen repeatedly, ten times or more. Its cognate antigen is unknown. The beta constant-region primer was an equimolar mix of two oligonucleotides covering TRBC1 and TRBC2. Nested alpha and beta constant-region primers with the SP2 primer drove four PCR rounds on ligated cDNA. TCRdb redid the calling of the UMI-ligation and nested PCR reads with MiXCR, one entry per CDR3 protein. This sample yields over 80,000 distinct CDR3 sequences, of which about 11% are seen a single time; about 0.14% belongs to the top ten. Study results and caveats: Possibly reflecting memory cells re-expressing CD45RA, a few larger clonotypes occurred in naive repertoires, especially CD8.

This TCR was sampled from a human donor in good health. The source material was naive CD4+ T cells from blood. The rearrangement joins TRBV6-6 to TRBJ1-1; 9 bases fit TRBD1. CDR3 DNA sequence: TGTGCCAGCAGCTGGGACAGGGTGAACACTGAAGCTTTCTTT. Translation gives CASSWDRVNTEAFF.